This TCR beta chain derives from a study of blood T cell dynamics during melanoma immunotherapy (dated by TCRdb to 2020 to 2022). General notes on the study: Patients with metastatic melanoma were treated with first-line pembrolizumab or nivolumab plus ipilimumab as standard of care in the United Kingdom. To identify early correlates of response, the study profiled peripheral T cell receptor repertoires in patients with metastatic melanoma before and after one cycle of checkpoint inhibitor therapy. Consecutive patients formed a training cohort, and a further independent group of patients from the same centre was pooled into an external validation set. Here is what the overall study found, with its caveats: The study was unable to establish whether the T cell clones driving the repertoire changes were melanoma-specific or instead reflected general immune activation. The relatively small sample size was acknowledged as a potential limitation on generalization of the results. Unlike progressors, patients who went on to achieve disease control showed a bifurcated reorganization of the PBMC repertoire at W3, with either increased clonality or increased diversity.

Reading the label with the study, this specimen's time point is: pre-treatment baseline. Blood samples were taken at two points: before treatment (T0) and at week 3 (W3), which came after the first cycle of checkpoint blockade. Except for two patients with rapid clinical progression, response was assessed 12 weeks after the first infusion by RECIST 1.1; disease control meant complete response, partial response or stable disease. Patients with prior systemic cancer treatment, concomitant immunosuppressant therapy or synchronous other active malignancies were excluded. To track both circulating cells and T cell turnover, TCR beta was sequenced from bulk PBMC as well as from plasma cell-free DNA. PBMC were isolated from blood with Lymphoprep and SepMate tubes, followed by red cell lysis. DNA from PBMC and sorted T cell subsets was extracted with QIAamp DNA Blood Mini kits. Every bulk PBMC sample was loaded with the same fixed amount of roughly 360 ng of DNA. TCR beta CDR3 sequences were amplified from genomic DNA using the immunoSEQ TCRb Assay kit according to manufacturer instructions. The KAPA Library Quantification Kit for Illumina platforms was used to quantify pooled libraries by qPCR. Pooled libraries were clustered at 0.6-1.1 pM and sequenced on an Illumina NextSeq 500. As for how the authors treated the data: TCR data were analyzed with immunoSEQ ANALYZER and the R LymphoSeq package. A rearrangement efficiency score was calculated as productive divided by the sum of productive and non-productive CDR3 sequences. Clonality was measured with the Gini coefficient and diversity with the Renyi index at alpha=1, and both measures were compared pairwise between timepoints within each patient. In LymphoSeq, clonal relatedness was computed with an edit distance of 3 and repertoire similarity was computed with the Bhattacharyya coefficient. To classify response, a linear discriminant analysis based on week-3 changes in clonality and diversity was built with the R MASS and caret packages. The source is immuneACCESS, and TCRdb retained only in-frame sequences with V and J called. Part of the clones is not carried over; for the studies checked, unresolved V genes explain less than half of this, and the remainder is unexplained. V and J calls and clone size are those listed in that table; D and trimming were worked out from the DNA. Here the sample has about 1,800 clones; more than 70% occur a single time. The ten largest clones capture about 50% of the sample.

Concerning this clone itself: Its specific antigen is unknown. Base qualities are missing; no much larger clone stands one base away.

The sequence came from a human donor with melanoma. Material: blood, obtained from a patient treated with checkpoint blockade.

This receptor carries the CDR3 CASSLDFGGGTDTQYF. The bases are TGTGCCAGCAGCTTGGATTTCGGGGGCGGCACAGATACGCAGTATTTT. The chain is assembled from TRBV5-6 and TRBJ2-3; the D gene is possibly TRBD1 or TRBD2, with 6 bases matching each. From the germline V gene, CDR1 is SGHDT and CDR2 is YYEEEE. The trim is 0 bases for V and 1 base for J, with a gap of 12 bases between the germline ends. The CDR3 holds 16 amino acids from the cysteine to the phenylalanine. Kept here is only the CDR3 DNA, which spans 48 bases and is read in frame from base 1.